These 18 T cell receptor beta chains came from one sample sequenced in a study of cytomegalovirus exposure and HLA in healthy donors. PCR was performed using 60 Vbeta and 13 Jbeta primers. The assay was immunoSEQ multiplex PCR, and TCRdb's table has in-frame clones only and misses some. The data contain more than 95,000 clones, 70% to 80% of them seen just once; the ten biggest clones take up around 4%. Sequenced sample: PBMCs. Receptors originate from a man between 35 and 55 years old in good health and CMV-seronegative.

V is TRBV6-6 and J is TRBJ1-5; D may be TRBD1 (5 bases). Germline V gene data show CDR1 as MNHNY and CDR2 as SVGAGI (reference sequence). Trimming cost V 2 bases and J 9 bases, with 11 bases left between them. This CDR3 is 13 amino acids long. CDR3 in DNA: TGTGCCAGCAGTTACGCGGGGGAGAGGCCCCAGCATTTT. Translating gives CASSYAGERPQHF.

The chain employs TRBV19 and TRBJ1-5; D not resolved. The CDR3 runs 15 residues. CDR1 and CDR2 from the germline V gene are LNHDA and SQIVND (reference sequence). V was cut by 2 bases and J by 1 base, with 9 bases left in between. CDR3 DNA: TGTGCCAGTAGTATAACGGTGGAGAGCAATCAGCCCCAGCATTTT. As protein: CASSITVESNQPQHF.

This chain uses TRBV6-5 with TRBJ1-2; TRBD1 agrees at 7 bases. Germline V gives CDR1 MNHEY, CDR2 SVGAGI. V lost 5 bases to trimming and J lost 8 bases; unmatched junction nucleotides: 11. There are 14 residues in the CDR3. The CDR3 loop is CASSTEGQPLGYTF. CDR3 sequence (DNA): TGTGCCAGCAGTACAGAGGGACAGCCTCTGGGCTACACCTTC.

This chain connects TRBV5-5 to TRBJ2-1; 7 positions agree with TRBD1. This CDR3 has 13 residues. Germline CDR1 and CDR2: SGHKS and YYEKEE (reference sequence). After removal of 4 bases from V and 10 bases from J, the junction contained 8 bases not matched to a gene. CDR3 DNA sequence: TGTGCCAGCAGCCTCTTACCGGGACAGGAGCAGTTCTTC. The encoded protein is CASSLLPGQEQFF.

CDR3 sequence reads: CASSGALGGEGGYTF. The CDR3 DNA reads as TGTGCCAGCAGTGGGGCACTAGGAGGGGAAGGGGGCTACACCTTC. The chain employs TRBV2 and TRBJ1-2, with a tentative D call TRBD1 (5 bases). Germline loops: CDR1 SNHLY, CDR2 FYNNEI. CDR3 length: 15 residues. The V end was cut by 4 bases, the J end by 8 bases, with 20 bases between.

This chain links TRBV5-6 with TRBJ2-7; TRBD2 is a possible D gene (5 bases). The V end lost 4 bases, the J end lost 4 bases, and 18 bases lay between the germline ends. Germline V gives CDR1 SGHDT, CDR2 YYEEEE. The CDR3 length is 15 residues. In nucleotides, the CDR3 is TGTGCCAGCAGCGCTACAGAACTCGGGGTATACGAGCAGTACTTC. Translated: CASSATELGVYEQYF.

This chain connects TRBV6-6 to TRBJ2-7; 8 bases are a match to TRBD2. In germline, CDR1 is MNHNY, CDR2 SVGAGI (reference sequence). The ends lost 0 bases at V and 5 bases at J; junction bases unmatched: 6. The CDR3 loop spans 15 amino acids. The DNA of the CDR3 is TGTGCCAGCAGTTACTCGCCAGCGGGGGAGGACGAGCAGTACTTC. Its protein product is CASSYSPAGEDEQYF.

This chain joins TRBV27 and TRBJ2-1; D unclear. Trimming left V 3 bases short and J 5 bases short, with 8 bases between. CDR1 MNHEY and CDR2 SMNVEV come from the germline V gene (reference sequence). The CDR3 covers 13 residues. The CDR3: CASSFGAHNEQFF. Here the CDR3 DNA reads TGTGCCAGCAGTTTTGGAGCACACAATGAGCAGTTCTTC.

The V call is TRBV25-1, the J call TRBJ2-1, with D possibly matching TRBD1 (7 bases). V was shortened by 5 bases and J by 10 bases, with 15 bases between the two germline ends. The CDR3 sequence is 13 residues long. The germline V gene encodes CDR1 MGHDK and CDR2 SYGVNS. The CDR3 region has the DNA TGTGCCAGCAGTCCCGCAGGGGGGACAGAGCAGTTCTTC. Translated, it gives CASSPAGGTEQFF. Combining the CDR3 with reference TRBV25-1 and TRBJ2-1 gives the whole variable domain EADIYQTPRYLVIGTGKKITLECSQTMGHDKMYWYQQDPGMELHLIHYSYGVNSTEKGDLSSESTVSRIRTEHFPLTLESARPSHTSQYLCASSPAGGTEQFFGPGTRLTVL.

The chain is built from TRBV18 and TRBJ1-4; 11 bases match TRBD1. Germline loops: CDR1 KGHSH, CDR2 LQKENI. The CDR3 spans 16 residues. After removal of 6 bases from V and 7 bases from J, the junction contained 10 bases not matched to a gene. In DNA form, the CDR3 reads TGTGCCAGCTCTCCCGGGACAGGGGGATTAGGTGAAAAACTGTTTTTT. The encoded protein is CASSPGTGGLGEKLFF.

The chain carries TRBV19 and TRBJ2-4; 8 bases align to TRBD2. CDR1 is LNHDA, CDR2 SQIVND, per germline (reference sequence). The J segment lost 7 bases and the V segment lost 3 bases, leaving 14 bases of the junction unmatched. CDR3 size: 17 residues. The CDR3 loop reads CASSIFGGAGGVNIQYF. The CDR3 DNA reads as TGTGCCAGTAGTATTTTTGGGGGCGCGGGGGGAGTGAACATTCAGTACTTC.

The chain links TRBV7-9 to TRBJ2-7, with a possible D match to TRBD1 (5 bases). The V and J ends lost 1 base and 8 bases respectively, with 12 bases between them. Per the germline V gene, CDR1 is SEHNR and CDR2 is FQNEAQ (reference sequence). The CDR3 totals 13 residues. The CDR3 spells CASSLEGLRKQYF. In nucleotides, the CDR3 is TGTGCCAGCAGCTTAGAGGGGTTACGCAAGCAGTACTTC.

The chain has TRBV30 and TRBJ1-2, with 8 bases fitting TRBD1. The CDR3 loop spans 16 amino acids. Germline V gene data show CDR1 as GTSNPN and CDR2 as SVGIG (reference sequence). V gave up 5 bases and J gave up 3 bases; unmatched junction bases: 14. This CDR3 reads CAWSRDRFLGDYGYTF. The CDR3 DNA reads TGTGCCTGGTCCCGGGACAGGTTCCTTGGGGACTATGGCTACACCTTC.

The CDR3 DNA reads as TGTGCCAGCACTGCGGGACCGAACACTGAAGCTTTCTTT. It yields the protein CASTAGPNTEAFF. This chain joins TRBV6-4 and TRBJ1-1; D may be TRBD1 (5 bases). In germline, CDR1 is MRHNA, CDR2 SNTAGT. Trimming took 7 bases from V and 1 from J, leaving 10 bases between them. The CDR3 is 13 residues long.

As regards this clone: Other DNA sequences in the sample encode the same CDR3. This rearrangement joins TRBV5-6 to TRBJ2-4, with TRBD1 matching over 8 bases. Germline CDR1 reads SGHDT; CDR2 reads YYEEEE. Trimming removed 5 bases from V and 15 bases from J; junction bases left unmatched: 10. The CDR3 has 12 amino acids. The CDR3 sequence: CASSVRDRSWYF. CDR3 nucleotides: TGTGCCAGCAGTGTACGGGACAGGTCATGGTACTTC.

This clone appeared a single time. J is TRBJ1-2 and V is TRBV4-3, with D uncertain. Trimming took off 4 bases at V and 0 bases at J, with 12 bases between the two ends. The CDR3 extends over 15 amino acids. Germline CDR1 reads LGHNA; CDR2 reads YSLEER. The CDR3 protein is CASSRERIANYGYTF. DNA for the CDR3: TGCGCCAGCAGCCGAGAGAGGATTGCTAACTATGGCTACACCTTC.

This clone was seen only a few times. The J gene is TRBJ1-3, the V gene TRBV9; the match to TRBD1 covers 7 bases. The junction had 6 bases not matched to a gene; V was cut back by 4 bases and J by 2 bases. CDR1 and CDR2 (germline): SGDLS, YYNGEE. The CDR3 has 15 amino acids. CDR3 sequence (DNA): TGTGCCAGCAGCAAACAGGGGCTAGCTGGAAACACCATATATTTT. Translated, it gives CASSKQGLAGNTIYF.

The J gene is TRBJ2-3, the V gene TRBV2; D ambiguous. This CDR3 has 14 amino acids. Trimming took 3 bases from V and 0 from J, leaving 7 bases between them. Germline lookup yields CDR1 SNHLY and CDR2 FYNNEI. The DNA of the CDR3 is TGTGCCAGCAGTGACAACACCAGCACAGATACGCAGTATTTT. The encoded protein is CASSDNTSTDTQYF.